Listed below are T cell receptor beta chains from one sample, sequenced in a study of blood T cell repertoires in COVID-19. Profiled with immunoSEQ multiplex PCR; TCRdb holds only in-frame clones, not every one. The table includes roughly 300,000 clones, 85% to 90% detected once. Sequencing used PBMCs or T cells enriched from blood (not recorded which). These receptors all come from a man aged 25-45 years who had recovered from COVID-19. CDR3s include the opening cysteine and the closing phenylalanine or tryptophan. Each record gives: D gene, J gene, clone size, V gene, CDR3 protein, CDR3 DNA. The D gene is left open where the match is weak. Where a row states a size, it is once, few, many or the class of an expanded clone; other rows omit it.

d_gene: .; j_gene: TRBJ2-7; abundance: .; v_gene: TRBV6-5; CDR3aa: CASSLGLARYEQYF; CDR3nt: TGTGCCAGCAGTCTCGGCCTAGCCCGCTACGAGCAGTACTTC
d_gene: .; j_gene: TRBJ2-6; abundance: .; v_gene: TRBV28; CDR3aa: CASSSRQDSSGANVLTF; CDR3nt: TGTGCCAGCAGTAGCCGACAGGACAGCTCTGGGGCCAACGTCCTGACTTTC
d_gene: TRBD2; j_gene: TRBJ2-7; abundance: .; v_gene: TRBV3-1/TRBV3-2; CDR3aa: CASSFAGTTYEQYF; CDR3nt: TGTGCCAGCAGTTTCGCCGGGACTACCTACGAGCAGTACTTC
d_gene: .; j_gene: TRBJ1-2; abundance: .; v_gene: TRBV2; CDR3aa: CASSPHGESYGYTF; CDR3nt: TGTGCCAGCAGCCCCCACGGGGAATCCTATGGCTACACCTTC
d_gene: .; j_gene: TRBJ1-1; abundance: .; v_gene: TRBV5-6; CDR3aa: CASSIAQTVRNTEAFF; CDR3nt: TGTGCCAGCAGCATAGCCCAGACCGTGAGGAACACTGAAGCTTTCTTT
d_gene: TRBD2; j_gene: TRBJ2-3; abundance: .; v_gene: TRBV11-2; CDR3aa: CASSLGTSGTTSTDTQYF; CDR3nt: TGTGCCAGCAGTCTCGGGACTAGCGGGACCACTAGCACAGATACGCAGTATTTT
d_gene: .; j_gene: TRBJ2-5; abundance: once; v_gene: TRBV19; CDR3aa: CATLSRFQETQYF; CDR3nt: TGTGCCACCCTGTCCCGTTTCCAAGAGACCCAGTACTTC
d_gene: TRBD1; j_gene: TRBJ1-3; abundance: .; v_gene: TRBV5-4; CDR3aa: CASSQTGGGNTIYF; CDR3nt: TGTGCCAGCAGCCAAACAGGGGGCGGAAACACCATATATTTT
d_gene: TRBD2; j_gene: TRBJ2-1; abundance: .; v_gene: TRBV27; CDR3aa: CASSFGGANEQFF; CDR3nt: TGTGCCAGCAGTTTCGGGGGGGCCAATGAGCAGTTCTTC
d_gene: .; j_gene: TRBJ2-1; abundance: .; v_gene: TRBV19; CDR3aa: CASSMGSPYNEQFF; CDR3nt: TGTGCCAGTAGTATGGGCAGTCCCTACAATGAGCAGTTCTTC
d_gene: TRBD2; j_gene: TRBJ2-3; abundance: .; v_gene: TRBV6-1; CDR3aa: CASSASGSGGTDTQYF; CDR3nt: TGTGCCAGCAGTGCCTCGGGGAGCGGGGGCACAGATACGCAGTATTTT
d_gene: .; j_gene: TRBJ2-2; abundance: .; v_gene: TRBV6-5; CDR3aa: CASSYSRARSGELFF; CDR3nt: TGTGCCAGCAGTTACTCGAGGGCTCGATCAGGGGAGCTGTTTTTT
d_gene: TRBD1; j_gene: TRBJ1-2; abundance: .; v_gene: TRBV18; CDR3aa: CASSPNRQGADGYTF; CDR3nt: TGTGCCAGCTCACCAAACAGACAGGGAGCGGATGGCTACACCTTC
d_gene: .; j_gene: TRBJ1-6; abundance: .; v_gene: TRBV18; CDR3aa: CASSPPPQGNSPLHF; CDR3nt: TGTGCCAGCTCACCACCGCCACAGGGAAATTCACCCCTCCACTTT
d_gene: TRBD1; j_gene: TRBJ2-7; abundance: .; v_gene: TRBV19; CDR3aa: CASRPGTGAYEQYF; CDR3nt: TGTGCCAGTCGTCCCGGGACAGGGGCCTACGAGCAGTACTTC
d_gene: .; j_gene: TRBJ2-7; abundance: .; v_gene: TRBV6-5; CDR3aa: CASRPDSGSTYEQYF; CDR3nt: TGTGCCAGCAGGCCCGATAGCGGCTCCACCTACGAGCAGTACTTC
d_gene: .; j_gene: TRBJ2-5; abundance: .; v_gene: TRBV5-4; CDR3aa: CASSLTGGGETQYF; CDR3nt: TGTGCCAGCAGCTTGACAGGGGGGGGAGAGACCCAGTACTTC
d_gene: TRBD1; j_gene: TRBJ1-2; abundance: few; v_gene: TRBV18; CDR3aa: CASSWGQPDYGYTF; CDR3nt: TGTGCCAGCTCATGGGGACAGCCAGACTATGGCTACACCTTC
d_gene: TRBD1; j_gene: TRBJ1-2; abundance: few; v_gene: TRBV3-1/TRBV3-2; CDR3aa: CASSQAGGYGYTF; CDR3nt: TGTGCCAGCAGCCAAGCAGGGGGCTATGGCTACACCTTC
d_gene: .; j_gene: TRBJ2-5; abundance: .; v_gene: TRBV5-5; CDR3aa: CASSLGRGETQYF; CDR3nt: TGTGCCAGCAGCTTGGGTAGGGGAGAGACCCAGTACTTC
d_gene: TRBD2; j_gene: TRBJ2-5; abundance: .; v_gene: TRBV6-2/TRBV6-3; CDR3aa: CASSDGLAGQETQYF; CDR3nt: TGTGCCAGCAGTGATGGACTAGCGGGACAAGAGACCCAGTACTTC
d_gene: TRBD2; j_gene: TRBJ2-7; abundance: .; v_gene: TRBV6-4; CDR3aa: CASSEMGLAGIAEQYF; CDR3nt: TGTGCCAGCAGTGAGATGGGACTAGCGGGAATCGCCGAGCAGTACTTC
d_gene: .; j_gene: TRBJ2-7; abundance: .; v_gene: TRBV2; CDR3aa: CASTGQFYEQYF; CDR3nt: TGTGCCAGCACGGGACAATTCTACGAGCAGTACTTC
d_gene: TRBD2; j_gene: TRBJ2-3; abundance: few; v_gene: TRBV19; CDR3aa: CASSSRTSGMESQYF; CDR3nt: TGTGCCAGTAGTAGCAGGACTAGCGGGATGGAATCGCAGTATTTT
d_gene: TRBD2; j_gene: TRBJ2-7; abundance: .; v_gene: TRBV7-9; CDR3aa: CASSQVAGAYEQYF; CDR3nt: TGTGCCAGCAGCCAAGTAGCGGGGGCCTACGAGCAGTACTTC
d_gene: TRBD1; j_gene: TRBJ1-1; abundance: .; v_gene: TRBV6-5; CDR3aa: CASGTGVITEAFF; CDR3nt: TGTGCCAGCGGGACAGGGGTCATCACTGAAGCTTTCTTT
d_gene: .; j_gene: TRBJ1-1; abundance: .; v_gene: TRBV9; CDR3aa: CASSVGQTEAFF; CDR3nt: TGTGCCAGCAGCGTCGGACAGACTGAAGCTTTCTTT
d_gene: TRBD1; j_gene: TRBJ2-5; abundance: .; v_gene: TRBV10-1; CDR3aa: CASSPRDSQETQYF; CDR3nt: TGCGCCAGCAGTCCAAGGGACAGCCAAGAGACCCAGTACTTC
d_gene: .; j_gene: TRBJ1-6; abundance: .; v_gene: TRBV2; CDR3aa: CASIFASDGSPLHF; CDR3nt: TGTGCCAGCATTTTCGCTTCAGATGGTTCACCCCTCCACTTT
d_gene: .; j_gene: TRBJ2-3; abundance: once; v_gene: TRBV9; CDR3aa: CASSSSTDTQYF; CDR3nt: TGTGCCAGCAGTAGTTCGACAGATACGCAGTATTTT
d_gene: .; j_gene: TRBJ2-7; abundance: many; v_gene: TRBV6-1; CDR3aa: CASSESGGVREQYF; CDR3nt: TGTGCCAGCAGTGAATCGGGCGGGGTACGCGAGCAGTACTTC
d_gene: TRBD1; j_gene: TRBJ1-5; abundance: .; v_gene: TRBV18; CDR3aa: CASSPGQGVGNQPQHF; CDR3nt: TGTGCCAGCTCACCGGGACAGGGGGTAGGTAATCAGCCCCAGCATTTT
d_gene: .; j_gene: TRBJ1-4; abundance: .; v_gene: TRBV4-1; CDR3aa: CASSQRNLLATNEKLFF; CDR3nt: TGCGCCAGCAGCCAGCGGAACCTCCTCGCAACTAATGAAAAACTGTTTTTT
d_gene: TRBD2; j_gene: TRBJ2-7; abundance: .; v_gene: TRBV5-6; CDR3aa: CASSLLGSSSGRSYEQYF; CDR3nt: TGTGCCAGCAGCTTGCTCGGTTCTTCTAGCGGGAGATCGTACGAGCAGTACTTC
d_gene: TRBD1; j_gene: TRBJ2-7; abundance: .; v_gene: TRBV7-9; CDR3aa: CASSTQPGQGFYEQYF; CDR3nt: TGTGCCAGCAGCACGCAGCCGGGACAGGGATTCTACGAGCAGTACTTC
d_gene: TRBD1; j_gene: TRBJ1-4; abundance: .; v_gene: TRBV2; CDR3aa: CASEDRANEKLFF; CDR3nt: TGTGCCAGCGAGGACAGGGCGAATGAAAAACTGTTTTTT
d_gene: .; j_gene: TRBJ2-3; abundance: .; v_gene: TRBV5-5; CDR3aa: CASSHPPGVITDTQYF; CDR3nt: TGTGCCAGCAGCCACCCGCCAGGGGTCATCACAGATACGCAGTATTTT
d_gene: .; j_gene: TRBJ2-7; abundance: .; v_gene: TRBV3-1/TRBV3-2; CDR3aa: CASSQAGGEQYF; CDR3nt: TGTGCCAGCAGCCAGGCGGGCGGCGAGCAGTACTTC
d_gene: .; j_gene: TRBJ2-1; abundance: .; v_gene: TRBV3-1/TRBV3-2; CDR3aa: CASSQLSGVTYNEQFF; CDR3nt: TGTGCCAGCAGCCAACTTAGCGGAGTCACATACAATGAGCAGTTCTTC
d_gene: .; j_gene: TRBJ2-7; abundance: .; v_gene: TRBV4-1; CDR3aa: CASSLRAPGDYEQYF; CDR3nt: TGCGCCAGCAGCCTACGGGCCCCGGGGGACTACGAGCAGTACTTC
d_gene: TRBD1; j_gene: TRBJ1-4; abundance: .; v_gene: TRBV2; CDR3aa: CASTKRDRAAATNEKLFF; CDR3nt: TGTGCCAGCACTAAAAGGGACAGGGCGGCTGCAACTAATGAAAAACTGTTTTTT
d_gene: TRBD1; j_gene: TRBJ1-2; abundance: .; v_gene: TRBV5-1; CDR3aa: CASSFLGAGGSYGYTF; CDR3nt: TGCGCCAGCAGCTTCCTTGGGGCAGGGGGCTCCTATGGCTACACCTTC
d_gene: TRBD1; j_gene: TRBJ2-2; abundance: .; v_gene: TRBV6-5; CDR3aa: CASSYGTGGTGELFF; CDR3nt: TGTGCCAGCAGTTACGGGACAGGGGGCACCGGGGAGCTGTTTTTT
d_gene: TRBD1; j_gene: TRBJ1-1; abundance: once; v_gene: TRBV2; CDR3aa: CASRGTGRGNTEAFF; CDR3nt: TGTGCCAGCAGGGGGACAGGGCGGGGGAACACTGAAGCTTTCTTT
d_gene: .; j_gene: TRBJ1-4; abundance: .; v_gene: TRBV6-5; CDR3aa: CASNQEGYEKLFF; CDR3nt: TGTGCCAGCAACCAAGAGGGATACGAAAAACTGTTTTTT